The T cell receptor beta chain under discussion was sequenced for a study of T-cell memory formation after mild COVID-19. Study summary: TCR clustering was largely donor specific. Study-level results: The study detected some responding clones in pre-infection memory, suggesting cross-reactive memory joined. Day 15 to 85 contractors were CD4/CD8 balanced; later expanders leaned CD4+.

On this clonotype: The antigen is unknown.

TCRdb reanalysed the 5' RACE reads using MiXCR and keeps one entry per CDR3 protein. The sample has approximately 190,000 distinct CDR3 sequences, about a sixth seen once. The CDR3 extends over 14 amino acids. The germline gives CDR1 DFQATT, CDR2 SNEGSKA (reference sequence). V lost 5 bases to trimming and J lost 7 bases; unmatched junction nucleotides: 7. This chain links TRBV20-1 with TRBJ2-1, with 11 bases aligning to TRBD2. This sequence originates from an adult woman who had mild COVID-19 (a few samples of this study predate the infection). Cell type and time point are not known. Material: PBMCs or a T cell subset sorted from them (not recorded which). CDR3 loop: CSALSGTSGNEQFF. As DNA, the CDR3 is TGCAGTGCTCTTTCCGGGACTAGCGGTAATGAGCAGTTCTTC.